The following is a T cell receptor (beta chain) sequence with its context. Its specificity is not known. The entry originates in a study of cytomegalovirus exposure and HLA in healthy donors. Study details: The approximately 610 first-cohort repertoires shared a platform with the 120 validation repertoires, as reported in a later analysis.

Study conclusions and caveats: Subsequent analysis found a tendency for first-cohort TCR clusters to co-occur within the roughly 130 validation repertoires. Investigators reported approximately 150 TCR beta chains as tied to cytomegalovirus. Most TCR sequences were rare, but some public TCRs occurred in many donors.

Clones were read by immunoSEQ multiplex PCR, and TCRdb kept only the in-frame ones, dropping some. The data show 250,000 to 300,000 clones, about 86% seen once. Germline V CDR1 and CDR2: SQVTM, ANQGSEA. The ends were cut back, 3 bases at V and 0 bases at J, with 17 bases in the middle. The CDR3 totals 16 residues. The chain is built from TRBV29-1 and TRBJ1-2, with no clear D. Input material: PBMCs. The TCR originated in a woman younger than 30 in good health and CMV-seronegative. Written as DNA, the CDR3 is TGCAGCGTTGATTGGGGAGCAACACCTTCTAACTATGGCTACACCTTC. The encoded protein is CSVDWGATPSNYGYTF. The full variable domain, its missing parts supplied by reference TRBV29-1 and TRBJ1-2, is SAVISQKPSRDICQRGTSLTIQCQVDSQVTMMFWYRQQPGQSLTLIATANQGSEATYESGFVIDKFPISRPNLTFSTLTVSNMSPEDSSIYLCSVDWGATPSNYGYTFGSGTRLTVV.